This T cell receptor (beta chain) was observed in a study of blood T cell repertoires in COVID-19. Per the authors' pipeline: Amplification with reference gene primers provided the estimates of nucleated cell counts. The table came from immunoSEQ multiplex PCR; TCRdb's copy has only in-frame clones and leaves some out. V and J calls and clone size are as listed in that table; D and trimming were resolved from the DNA. The sample lists roughly 100,000 clones, around 90% occurring once. This CDR3 is built from 15 residues. Per the germline V gene, CDR1 is GTSNPN and CDR2 is SVGIG (reference sequence). V lost 3 bases to trimming and J lost 6 bases, with 20 bases between them.

Sequencing used peripheral blood. The TCR sequence derives from an older woman with acute or convalescent COVID-19. This chain links TRBV30 with TRBJ1-1; D might be TRBD1 (6 bases). CDR3 loop: CAWSISRGGIAEAFF. As DNA, the CDR3 is TGTGCCTGGAGCATCTCCCGTGGGGGCATTGCTGAAGCTTTCTTT.